The clone carrying this TCR beta chain was counted many times. The antigen remains unidentified. Genomic DNA provided the template from which TCR beta CDR3 was amplified by two-round multiplex PCR. Primers targeting each individual TRBV and TRBJ gene were applied in first-round PCR. One entry per CDR3 protein, called by TCRdb with MiXCR from the multiplex PCR reads. The repertoire includes some 17,000 distinct CDR3 sequences, approximately 29% of them detected once, and approximately 31% sits in the top ten. The data originate from a study of prognosis after radiotherapy for stage I lung cancer. Study at large: Patients with newly diagnosed primary stage I lung tumors numbered 11 to 15, with 4 or 5 others having oligometastatic NSCLC after surgical resection of the primary tumor. Study-wide findings and caveats: Lower Shannon entropy after stereotactic body radiation therapy was observed in patients who went on to develop distant metastases. Reportedly, the usage of TRBV and TRBJ genes was not the same in patients with and without metastases.

Germline V gene lookup returns CDR1 MRHNA and CDR2 SNTAGT. V gave up 1 base and J gave up 6 bases, with 15 bases separating them. The CDR3 is 16 amino acids. The sequencing used PBMCs, collected before or after stereotactic body radiation therapy (not recorded which). The rearrangement uses TRBV6-4 and TRBJ2-2; D is unclear. The receptor was isolated from a donor over 45 with non-small cell lung cancer. The DNA for the CDR3 is TGTGCCAGCAGTGACTTAGTGGCGATCGTGGCCGGGGAGCTGTTTTTT. It codes for CASSDLVAIVAGELFF.